This TCR beta chain appears in the sequencing data of a study of cytomegalovirus exposure and HLA in healthy donors. 60 Vbeta and 13 Jbeta primers were used in PCR. Some clones are missing from TCRdb's copy, which holds only in-frame ones; the method was immunoSEQ multiplex PCR. This sample yields about 170,000 clones, of which about 80% are seen a single time; about 4.9% belongs to the top ten. Trimming took 7 bases from V and 4 from J, leaving 15 bases between them. The CDR3 consists of 15 residues. On this clone itself: The antigen is undetermined.

Study-wide findings and caveats: A classifier reportedly called cytomegalovirus status with high sensitivity and specificity. It was likely that a cluster of highly shared sequence variants was a sequencing artifact. Previously analyzed data showed that most TCR beta V segments were productive at a frequency of about 90% or about 30%.

Sample: PBMCs. The TCR was taken from a man aged 18 to 29 in good health and CMV-seronegative. The chain recombines TRBV5-3 with TRBJ1-6; TRBD1 is a possible D gene (5 bases). TRBV5-3 is an ORF, with its function uncertain. CDR3 protein: CARLEGTTYNSPLHF. Written as DNA, the CDR3 is TGTGCCAGATTGGAGGGGACGACGTATAATTCACCCCTCCACTTT.